This TCR beta chain was profiled in a study of OX40 agonist ivuxolimab in advanced cancers. Overall study results and limits: People who partly responded at 0.1-3.0 mg/kg had some of the least clonal expansion seen.

Germline V gene lookup returns CDR1 SGHAT and CDR2 FQNNGV. V lost 3 bases and J lost 3, with 17 bases in between. The CDR3 is 16 amino acids. Some clones are missing from TCRdb's copy, which holds only in-frame ones; the method was immunoSEQ multiplex PCR. The sample shows roughly 70,000 clones, roughly 89% of them seen only once. In regard to this clone: Its antigen is still unknown.

The chain is built from TRBV11-2 and TRBJ2-5, with D possibly being TRBD1 or TRBD2 (5 bases each). This sequence was found in an adult with an advanced solid tumor such as melanoma, head and neck, liver or kidney cancer. The sequencing used CD4+ or CD8+ T cells sorted from blood, collected in a trial of the OX40 agonist ivuxolimab. The CDR3: CASSFRDPYPKETQYF. CDR3 coding DNA: TGTGCCAGCAGCTTTCGGGACCCCTACCCCAAAGAGACCCAGTACTTC.